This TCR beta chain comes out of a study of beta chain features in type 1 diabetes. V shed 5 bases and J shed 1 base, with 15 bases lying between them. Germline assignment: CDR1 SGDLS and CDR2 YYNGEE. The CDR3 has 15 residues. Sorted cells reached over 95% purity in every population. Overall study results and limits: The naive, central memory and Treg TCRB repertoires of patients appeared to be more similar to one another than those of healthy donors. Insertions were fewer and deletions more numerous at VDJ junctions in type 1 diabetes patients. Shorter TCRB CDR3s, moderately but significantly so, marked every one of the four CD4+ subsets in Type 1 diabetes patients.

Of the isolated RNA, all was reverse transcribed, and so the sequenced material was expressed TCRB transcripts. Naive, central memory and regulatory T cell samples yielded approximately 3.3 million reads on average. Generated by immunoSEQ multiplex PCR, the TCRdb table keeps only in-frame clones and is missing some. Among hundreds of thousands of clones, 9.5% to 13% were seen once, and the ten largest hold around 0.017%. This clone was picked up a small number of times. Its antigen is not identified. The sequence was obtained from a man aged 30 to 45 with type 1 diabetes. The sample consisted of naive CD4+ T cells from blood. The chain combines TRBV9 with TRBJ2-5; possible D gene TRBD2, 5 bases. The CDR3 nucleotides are TGTGCCAGCAGTTCTTCTCCCGGGGTCCAAGAGACCCAGTACTTC. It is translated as CASSSSPGVQETQYF.